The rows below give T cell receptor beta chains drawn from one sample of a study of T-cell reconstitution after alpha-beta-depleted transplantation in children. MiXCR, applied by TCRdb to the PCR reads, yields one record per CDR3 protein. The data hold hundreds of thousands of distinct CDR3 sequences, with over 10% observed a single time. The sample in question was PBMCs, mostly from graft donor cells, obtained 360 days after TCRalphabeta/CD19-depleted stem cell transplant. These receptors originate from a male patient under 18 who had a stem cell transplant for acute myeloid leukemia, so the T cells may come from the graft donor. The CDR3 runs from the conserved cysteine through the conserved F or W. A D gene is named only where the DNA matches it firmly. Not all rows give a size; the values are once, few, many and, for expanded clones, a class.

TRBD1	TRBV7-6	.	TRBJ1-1	CASSLAGGGNTEAFF	TGTGCCAGCAGCTTGGCAGGGGGGGGGAACACTGAAGCTTTCTTT
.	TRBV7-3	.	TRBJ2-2	CASSLRVTMNTGELFF	TGTGCCAGCAGCTTAAGGGTGACTATGAACACCGGGGAGCTGTTTTTT
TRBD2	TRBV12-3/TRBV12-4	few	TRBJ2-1	CASSTGTSGSSSYNEQFF	TGTGCCAGCAGTACAGGGACTAGCGGCTCGAGCTCCTACAATGAGCAGTTCTTC
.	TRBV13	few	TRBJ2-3	CASSSPLIRGDTQYF	TGTGCCAGCAGCTCCCCTCTTATAAGAGGAGATACGCAGTATTTT
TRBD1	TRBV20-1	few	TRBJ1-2	CSARRQGAGYGYTF	TGCAGTGCTCGCCGGCAGGGGGCGGGCTATGGCTACACCTTC
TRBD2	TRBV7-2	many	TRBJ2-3	CASTSSISGFTNTQYF	TGTGCCAGCACCTCCTCAATTAGCGGGTTTACTAATACGCAGTATTTT
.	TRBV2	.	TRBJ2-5	CASSDPEQETQYF	TGTGCCAGCAGTGATCCCGAGCAAGAGACCCAGTACTTC
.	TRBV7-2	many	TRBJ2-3	CASSLAGVVTDTQYF	TGTGCCAGCAGCTTAGCGGGAGTCGTCACAGATACGCAGTATTTT
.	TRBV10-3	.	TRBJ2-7	CAISEGPWLEQYF	TGTGCCATCAGTGAGGGCCCATGGCTTGAGCAGTACTTC
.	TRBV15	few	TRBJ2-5	CATSVRGDQETQYF	TGTGCCACCAGCGTCAGAGGGGACCAAGAGACCCAGTACTTC
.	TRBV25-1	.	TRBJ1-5	CASSELLSNQPQHF	TGTGCCAGCAGTGAACTTCTTAGCAATCAGCCCCAGCATTTT
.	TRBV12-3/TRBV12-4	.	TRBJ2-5	CASSQEGEAQYF	TGTGCCAGCAGTCAGGAGGGGGAGGCCCAGTACTTC
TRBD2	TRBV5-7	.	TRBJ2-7	CASSLKASGLSYEQYF	TGTGCCAGCAGCTTGAAGGCTAGCGGACTCTCCTACGAGCAGTACTTC
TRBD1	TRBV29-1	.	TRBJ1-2	CSLGQADYGYTF	TGCAGCCTCGGACAGGCCGACTATGGCTACACCTTC
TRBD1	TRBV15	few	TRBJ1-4	CATSRDFFFGQGREKLFF	TGTGCCACCAGCAGAGATTTTTTTTTTGGACAGGGGAGGGAAAAACTGTTTTTT
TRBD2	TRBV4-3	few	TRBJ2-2	CASSQARALAGTGELFF	TGCGCCAGCAGCCAAGCTCGGGCACTAGCGGGTACCGGGGAGCTGTTTTTT
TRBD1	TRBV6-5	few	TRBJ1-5	CASSYGIGGPNQPQHF	TGTGCCAGCAGTTATGGGATAGGGGGCCCGAATCAGCCCCAGCATTTT
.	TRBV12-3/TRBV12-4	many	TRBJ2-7	CASSPRDGSTYEQYF	TGTGCCAGCAGTCCGAGGGACGGGAGCACCTACGAGCAGTACTTC
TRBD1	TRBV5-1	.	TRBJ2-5	CASSLQGLETQYF	TGCGCCAGCAGCTTACAGGGGTTGGAGACCCAGTACTTC
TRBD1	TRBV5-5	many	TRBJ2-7	CASSLMDRGGYEQYF	TGTGCCAGCAGCTTGATGGACAGGGGAGGCTACGAGCAGTACTTC
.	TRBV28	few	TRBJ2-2	CASSSFHLPGELFF	TGTGCCAGCAGTTCTTTCCACCTCCCCGGGGAGCTGTTTTTT
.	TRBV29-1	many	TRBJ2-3	CSVITVQGTDTQYF	TGCAGCGTTATAACGGTCCAGGGCACAGATACGCAGTATTTT
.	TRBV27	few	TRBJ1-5	CASSLWRNQPQHF	TGTGCCAGCAGTTTGTGGCGCAATCAGCCCCAGCATTTT
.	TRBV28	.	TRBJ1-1	CASSLHQLGTEAFF	TGTGCCAGCAGTTTACACCAGCTCGGCACTGAAGCTTTCTTT
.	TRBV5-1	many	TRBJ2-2	CASSQGNTGELFF	TGCGCCAGCAGCCAAGGGAACACCGGGGAGCTGTTTTTT
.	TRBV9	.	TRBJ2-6	CASSVPETGANVLTF	TGTGCCAGCAGCGTACCCGAGACTGGGGCCAACGTCCTGACTTTC
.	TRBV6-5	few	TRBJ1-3	CASSYSTSPQGNTIYF	TGTGCCAGCAGTTACTCGACATCTCCTCAAGGAAACACCATATATTTT
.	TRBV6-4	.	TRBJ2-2	CASSQGVPALSSGDAGELFF	TGTGCCAGCAGTCAGGGAGTCCCTGCGTTAAGTAGCGGCGACGCCGGGGAGCTGTTTTTT
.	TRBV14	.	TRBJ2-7	CASSHSGEQYF	TGTGCCAGCAGCCACTCTGGCGAGCAGTACTTC
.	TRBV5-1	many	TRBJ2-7	CASSSSGTAHEQYF	TGCGCCAGCAGCTCGAGCGGGACAGCGCACGAGCAGTACTTC
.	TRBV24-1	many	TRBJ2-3	CATSEPAATLATDTQYF	TGTGCCACCAGTGAACCAGCGGCGACCCTGGCCACAGATACGCAGTATTTT
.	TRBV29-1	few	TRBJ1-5	CSAAYSNQPQHF	TGCAGCGCTGCTTATAGCAATCAGCCCCAGCATTTT
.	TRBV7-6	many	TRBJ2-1	CASSLGFRRGPIAGYNEQFF	TGTGCCAGCAGCTTAGGATTCCGGAGGGGGCCTATAGCGGGATACAATGAGCAGTTCTTC
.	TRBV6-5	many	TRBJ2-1	CASINLELADNEQFF	TGTGCCAGCATTAACCTCGAGTTAGCGGACAATGAGCAGTTCTTC
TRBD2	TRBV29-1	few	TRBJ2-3	CSVEDLGASGGWDTDTQYF	TGCAGCGTTGAAGATCTAGGGGCTAGCGGGGGGTGGGACACAGATACGCAGTATTTT
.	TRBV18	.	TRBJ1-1	CASSPKVHTEAFF	TGTGCCAGCTCACCTAAGGTCCACACTGAAGCTTTCTTT
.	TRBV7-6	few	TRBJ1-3	CASSYSPSSGNTIYF	TGTGCCAGCAGCTACTCGCCCAGCTCTGGAAACACCATATATTTT
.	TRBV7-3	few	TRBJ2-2	CASSLKGRANTGELFF	TGTGCCAGCAGCTTAAAGGGCAGGGCCAACACCGGGGAGCTGTTTTTT
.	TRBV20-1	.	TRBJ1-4	CSALGRGGEKLFF	TGCAGTGCCCTAGGCAGGGGTGGAGAAAAACTGTTTTTT
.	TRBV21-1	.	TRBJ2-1	CASSAQTSGAPRISYNEQFF	TGTGCCAGCAGCGCCCAGACTAGCGGGGCCCCGAGAATCTCCTACAATGAGCAGTTCTTC
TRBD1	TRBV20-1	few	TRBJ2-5	CSARVGGSRETQYF	TGCAGTGCTAGAGTAGGGGGCTCCCGAGAGACCCAGTACTTC
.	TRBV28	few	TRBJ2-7	CASLPGTVSSYEQYF	TGTGCCAGTTTGCCGGGGACGGTGAGCTCCTACGAGCAGTACTTC
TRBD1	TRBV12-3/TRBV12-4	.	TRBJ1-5	CASSSLQGAGGQPQHF	TGTGCCAGCAGTTCCTTACAGGGGGCGGGGGGCCAGCCCCAGCATTTT
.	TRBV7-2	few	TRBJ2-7	CASSLVGYYEQYF	TGTGCCAGCAGCTTAGTAGGCTACTACGAGCAGTACTTC
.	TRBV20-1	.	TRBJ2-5	CSALARPETQYF	TGCAGTGCCCTCGCCCGGCCAGAGACCCAGTACTTC
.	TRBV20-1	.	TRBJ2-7	CSARDPGPQDEQYF	TGCAGTGCTAGAGATCCAGGTCCTCAGGATGAGCAGTACTTC